This T cell receptor (beta chain) came from a study of regulatory and conventional T cells in RAG deficiency. Regarding this clone: Its cognate antigen is unknown.

The method was immunoSEQ multiplex PCR; TCRdb's version includes in-frame clones alone and lacks a portion of them. The sample includes tens of thousands of clones, around 90% of them seen just once. CDR1 and CDR2 from the germline V gene are SEHNR and FQNEAQ (reference sequence). Unmatched junction bases numbered 10, after V lost 5 bases and J lost 6 bases. CDR3 size: 16 residues. Overall study findings and caveats: Shannon entropy fell and Simpson indices rose in RAG-deficient patients.

These data also formed part of another study, on regulatory T cells. That publication notes: The PCR used 52 TRBV and 13 TRBJ primers.

The source material was CD8+ T cells sorted from blood. The genes are TRBV7-9 and TRBJ2-2; 9 nucleotides line up with TRBD2. This receptor was taken from a human donor in good health. The DNA of the CDR3 is TGTGCCAGCAGCCCCGTAGCGGGAGAGTCGGCCGGGGAGCTGTTTTTT. As protein: CASSPVAGESAGELFF.